Listed below are T cell receptor beta chains from one sample, sequenced in a study of cytomegalovirus exposure and HLA in healthy donors. Some clones are missing from TCRdb's copy, which holds only in-frame ones; the method was immunoSEQ multiplex PCR. This table has roughly 100,000 clones, more than 65% appearing once. Sequenced sample: PBMCs. These receptors all stem from a woman aged 18-29 years in good health and CMV-seropositive. Both conserved end residues are part of each CDR3. A D gene is named only where the DNA matches it firmly. The size of a clone is reported for some rows only, either as once, few or many, or as a class for expanded clones.

j_gene | d_gene | v_gene | abundance | CDR3aa | CDR3nt
TRBJ2-1 | TRBD2 | TRBV4-2 | - | CASSQEAGAYNEQFF | TGTGCCAGCAGCCAAGAGGCGGGGGCCTACAATGAGCAGTTCTTC
TRBJ2-7 | TRBD2 | TRBV27 | few | CASRLLAGGSSEQYF | TGTGCCAGCAGACTTCTAGCGGGAGGGTCCAGCGAGCAGTACTTC
TRBJ2-1 | TRBD2 | TRBV7-7 | - | CASSTGTSVNEQFF | TGTGCTAGCAGCACCGGGACTAGCGTCAATGAGCAGTTCTTC
TRBJ1-2 | - | TRBV4-2 | - | CASSQNGGGTNYGYTF | TGTGCCAGCAGCCAAAATGGGGGGGGGACTAACTATGGCTACACCTTC
TRBJ2-2 | TRBD2 | TRBV6-5 | - | CASRFSGRTGELFF | TGTGCCAGCAGATTTAGCGGGAGAACCGGGGAGCTGTTTTTT
TRBJ1-2 | - | TRBV7-8 | - | CASSLAHEYGYTF | TGTGCCAGCAGCTTAGCCCACGAGTATGGCTACACCTTC
TRBJ1-2 | - | TRBV7-2 | - | CASSLPGGINYGYTF | TGTGCCAGCAGCTTACCGGGGGGAATTAACTATGGCTACACCTTC
TRBJ1-1 | TRBD1 | TRBV18 | - | CASSQGQVNTEAFF | TGTGCCAGCTCACAAGGACAGGTGAACACTGAAGCTTTCTTT
TRBJ1-1 | - | TRBV28 | - | CASSHRVGLNTEAFF | TGTGCCAGCAGCCACAGGGTAGGTTTGAACACTGAAGCTTTCTTT
TRBJ2-7 | - | TRBV28 | - | CASRSMAGPYEQYF | TGTGCCAGCAGATCGATGGCGGGCCCCTACGAGCAGTACTTC
TRBJ1-2 | TRBD1 | TRBV5-1 | - | CASSLRTGEDGYTF | TGCGCCAGCAGTCTCAGGACAGGGGAGGATGGCTACACCTTC
TRBJ2-1 | - | TRBV27 | once | CASSPLSGRGNEQFF | TGTGCCAGCAGTCCCTTGAGCGGCCGCGGGAATGAGCAGTTCTTC
TRBJ2-7 | TRBD2 | TRBV27 | - | CASKRTSGSPFTYEQYF | TGTGCCAGCAAACGGACTAGCGGGAGTCCCTTCACCTACGAGCAGTACTTC
TRBJ2-7 | TRBD1 | TRBV27 | few | CASSLSGQGVSYEQYF | TGTGCCAGCAGTTTATCGGGACAGGGGGTCTCCTACGAGCAGTACTTC
TRBJ1-5 | - | TRBV19 | - | CASSSPGQFYSNQPQHF | TGTGCCAGTAGTTCCCCCGGACAGTTCTATAGCAATCAGCCCCAGCATTTT
TRBJ2-7 | TRBD1 | TRBV6-5 | - | CASSPSWTGLREQYF | TGTGCCAGCAGCCCTAGCTGGACAGGCTTACGGGAGCAGTACTTC
TRBJ2-3 | - | TRBV5-6 | - | CASSAQGLLSTDTQYF | TGTGCCAGCAGCGCGCAGGGACTCCTTAGCACAGATACGCAGTATTTT
TRBJ2-3 | TRBD2 | TRBV19 | - | CASSTPLLIAGLTDTQYF | TGTGCCAGTAGTACCCCCCTCTTGATAGCGGGGTTAACAGATACGCAGTATTTT